These 26 T cell receptor beta chains were sequenced from one sample in a study of CD8+CD57+ T cells in acquired aplastic anemia (dated by TCRdb to between 2018 and 2020). Sequencing relied on an Illumina HiSeq 2000. Profiling of TCR beta VDJ combinations and CDR3 sequences used genomic DNA as the template. Through fastp at Q25 and MiXCR, TCRdb rebuilt clones from the public reads, retaining in-frame beta chains. CDR3 protein sequences are deduplicated, and each keeps its most common genes and DNA. This sample has 200,000 or so distinct CDR3 sequences in its table, and over 60% of those were observed once. About half of the sample lies in the top ten. Sequences were obtained from sorted CD4+, CD8+, or CD8+CD57+ T cells (not recorded which) from PBMCs. The receptors here all came from a human donor with severe aplastic anemia or a healthy control (not recorded which).

The chain combines TRBV5-1 with TRBJ2-7; D may be TRBD1 or TRBD2 (6 bases each). Germline values: CDR1 SGHRS, CDR2 YFSETQ. This CDR3 is built from 15 residues. V dropped 3 bases and J dropped 4 bases, with 17 bases sitting between them. CDR3 region: CASSSGGRSSYEQYF. The CDR3 bases are TGCGCCAGCAGCTCCGGGGGCAGAAGCTCTTACGAGCAGTACTTC. Combining the CDR3 with reference TRBV5-1 and TRBJ2-7 gives the whole variable domain KAGVTQTPRYLIKTRGQQVTLSCSPISGHRSVSWYQQTPGQGLQFLFEYFSETQRNKGNFPGRFSGRQFSNSRSEMNVSTLELGDSALYLCASSSGGRSSYEQYFGPGTRLTVT.

A single count supports this clonotype. V usage is TRBV15 and J usage is TRBJ2-7, with D maybe TRBD1 (5 bases). Trimming removed 0 bases at V and 2 bases at J, with 14 bases between. Germline CDR1 is LNHNV and CDR2 is YYDKDF (reference sequence). The CDR3 covers 16 residues. CDR3 loop: CATSRDRLAGPYEQYF. The CDR3 coding sequence is TGTGCCACCAGCAGAGATCGATTGGCAGGGCCCTACGAGCAGTACTTC.

The chain couples TRBV6-1 to TRBJ1-1; D ambiguous. The CDR3 totals 14 residues. V was pared by 1 base and J by 2 bases, with 8 bases between. Per germline, CDR1 MNHNS and CDR2 SASEGT. CDR3 protein: CASSEGTENTEAFF. CDR3 DNA: TGTGCCAGCAGTGAAGGTACGGAAAACACTGAAGCTTTCTTT.

This chain joins TRBV2 and TRBJ2-5; TRBD2 aligns across 8 bases. This CDR3 has 16 residues. Germline lookup yields CDR1 SNHLY and CDR2 FYNNEI. V lost 3 bases, J lost 1 base, and 7 bases stayed unmatched. CDR3: CASSDDLGGAQETQYF. Written as DNA, the CDR3 is TGTGCCAGCAGTGATGATCTCGGGGGGGCCCAAGAGACCCAGTACTTC.

The chain joins TRBV20-1 to TRBJ2-2, with TRBD1 matching over 9 bases. The CDR3 runs to 12 residues. The germline V gene has CDR1 DFQATT and CDR2 SNEGSKA (reference sequence). J gave up 4 bases and V 6 bases, and 0 bases lay outside the gene matches. CDR3 amino acids: CSAGQGTGELFF. The DNA for the CDR3 is TGCAGTGCGGGACAGGGCACCGGGGAGCTGTTTTTT.

As concerns this clonotype: A junction end diverges from the germline sequence, so it may reflect a read error. The chain carries TRBV10-3 and TRBJ2-7; D assignment may be TRBD1 or TRBD2 (5 bases each). The germline V gene encodes CDR1 ENHRY and CDR2 SYGVKD. The CDR3 runs 16 residues. This CDR3 reads CASSSSPGRPAYEQYF. The CDR3 DNA sequence: TGTGCCAGCAGTTCCTCGCCGGGACGCCCGGCCTACGAGCAGTACTTC.

J is TRBJ2-2 and V is TRBV7-2; D might be TRBD1 (6 bases). CDR3 size: 15 residues. Germline V gene lookup returns CDR1 SGHTA and CDR2 FQGNSA. V lost 8 bases and J lost 1, with 14 bases in between. CDR3 protein: CASSLATGNTGELFF. As DNA, the CDR3 is TGTGCCAGCTCCTTAGCGACAGGGAACACCGGGGAGCTGTTTTTT.

The rearrangement uses TRBV7-8 and TRBJ1-2, with D possibly matching TRBD1 (6 bases). Germline V gives CDR1 SGHVS, CDR2 FQNEAQ. The V end was cut by 3 bases, the J end by 7 bases, with 9 bases between. The length of the CDR3 is 12 residues. The DNA of the CDR3 is TGTGCCAGCAGCTTTCAGGGGATTGGCTACACCTTC. Protein: CASSFQGIGYTF.

The rearrangement links TRBV20-1 to TRBJ2-7; 10 positions match TRBD2. V shed 1 base, J shed 0 bases, and the junction held 0 bases outside the gene matches. The CDR3 loop spans 14 amino acids. CDR1 and CDR2 from the germline V gene are DFQATT and SNEGSKA (reference sequence). The CDR3 sequence: CSARGLAGSYEQYF. Written as DNA, the CDR3 is TGCAGTGCTAGAGGACTAGCGGGCTCCTACGAGCAGTACTTC.

This clonotype was observed a handful of times. This chain connects TRBV7-2 to TRBJ2-7; TRBD1 might be the D (5 bases). Germline V gene data show CDR1 as SGHTA and CDR2 as FQGNSA. Trimming pared 5 bases from V and 6 bases from J, leaving 17 bases between. This CDR3 has 14 residues. CDR3 amino acids: CASSIRVWSTEQYF. The CDR3 coding sequence is TGTGCCAGCAGCATCAGGGTCTGGAGTACCGAGCAGTACTTC.

Many counts were recorded for this clonotype. This chain connects TRBV20-1 to TRBJ1-2, with 7 bases identical to TRBD1. The trim removed 1 base at V and 4 bases at J, leaving 15 bases unmatched. The germline V gene has CDR1 DFQATT and CDR2 SNEGSKA (reference sequence). CDR3 length: 17 amino acids. CDR3 DNA: TGCAGTGCTAGAGTTGGGGGGCAGGGGGACGATCTCTATGGCTACACCTTC. Its translation: CSARVGGQGDDLYGYTF.

The chain employs TRBV2 and TRBJ2-5, with D maybe TRBD1 (5 bases). The CDR3 totals 13 residues. CDR1 and CDR2 (germline): SNHLY, FYNNEI. The V end was cut by 3 bases, the J end by 9 bases, with 14 bases between. The CDR3 loop is CASSDLAGLAQYF. CDR3 coding DNA: TGTGCCAGCAGTGATTTGGCAGGGTTGGCCCAGTACTTC.

The gene calls are TRBV20-1 and TRBJ2-5; D perhaps matches TRBD1 (6 bases). CDR3 length: 14 residues. Trimming pared 3 bases from V and 3 bases from J, leaving 14 bases between. The germline CDR1 and CDR2 sequences are DFQATT and SNEGSKA (reference sequence). The CDR3 sequence is CSASALDSKETQYF. The CDR3 DNA reads as TGCAGTGCTAGTGCCCTGGACAGCAAAGAGACCCAGTACTTC.

This chain connects TRBV7-9 to TRBJ2-7; D possibly corresponds to TRBD1 (6 bases). V gave up 1 base and J gave up 4 bases, with 11 bases separating them. Germline CDR1 and CDR2: SEHNR and FQNEAQ (reference sequence). This CDR3 is built from 14 residues. The CDR3 nucleotides are TGTGCCAGCAGCTTAGACAGGGACAAGTACGAGCAGTACTTC. This sequence encodes CASSLDRDKYEQYF.

The DNA of the CDR3 is TGCGCCAGCAGTCCCGGACAGGGGTTCTCTGGGGCCAACGTCCTGACTTTC. Encoded protein: CASSPGQGFSGANVLTF. The chain uses TRBV5-1 and TRBJ2-6, with TRBD1 matching over 9 bases. From germline, CDR1 is SGHRS and CDR2 YFSETQ. This CDR3 has 17 amino acids. V shed 5 bases and J 0 bases; nucleotides not matched to a gene: 6.

The chain is built from TRBV2 and TRBJ2-7; D is undetermined. Trimming stripped 0 bases from V and 3 bases from J, with 3 bases between. Germline-derived CDR1 and CDR2 are SNHLY and FYNNEI. The length of the CDR3 is 12 residues. This chain's CDR3 is CASSEASYEQYF. The DNA of the CDR3 is TGTGCCAGCAGTGAAGCAAGCTACGAGCAGTACTTC.

The J gene is TRBJ2-3, the V gene TRBV5-1; D gene ambiguous. With 4 bases removed from V and 6 bases from J, the gap between germline ends came to 9 bases. Germline V gene sequence: CDR1 SGHRS, CDR2 YFSETQ. The CDR3 has 12 amino acids. Here the CDR3 DNA reads TGCGCCAGCAGCCCCACACTCGATACGCAGTATTTT. It codes for CASSPTLDTQYF.

The chain links TRBV28 to TRBJ2-7; the D gene is possibly TRBD2 (6 bases). CDR3 size: 15 residues. Trimming stripped 3 bases from V and 2 bases from J, with 14 bases between. The germline V gene has CDR1 MDHEN and CDR2 SYDVKM. DNA of the CDR3: TGTGCCAGCAGTTTGCCCTCCGGACTACCCTACGAGCAGTACTTC. This encodes CASSLPSGLPYEQYF.

This chain joins TRBV7-3 and TRBJ1-3, with D uncertain. Germline CDR1 SGHTA, CDR2 FQGTGA. Trimming removed 2 bases from V and 0 bases from J, with 5 bases in between. The CDR3 is made up of 14 amino acids. CDR3 sequence: CASSLQNSGNTIYF. CDR3 bases: TGTGCCAGCAGCTTACAGAACTCTGGAAACACCATATATTTT.

The chain joins TRBV24-1 to TRBJ2-3, with TRBD1 identical over 7 bases. The CDR3 spans 15 residues. The V gene's germline CDR1 is KGHDR and CDR2 SFDVKD. V lost 2 bases and J lost 3; bases outside the gene matches: 4. Written as DNA, the CDR3 is TGTGCCACCAGTGATTCCCGGGACAGAACAGATACGCAGTATTTT. It yields the protein CATSDSRDRTDTQYF.

This chain connects TRBV7-2 to TRBJ2-5; 8 bases are shared with TRBD2. This CDR3 is 14 amino acids long. Trimming took 3 bases from V and 2 from J; bases not matched to a gene: 2. CDR1 is SGHTA and CDR2 is FQGNSA in the germline V gene. The CDR3 spells CASSFGGGQETQYF. CDR3 in DNA: TGTGCCAGCAGCTTCGGGGGGGGGCAAGAGACCCAGTACTTC.

The chain has TRBV3-1 and TRBJ1-1; maybe TRBD1 (6 bases). Trimming removed 3 bases at V and 4 bases at J, with 18 bases between. The CDR3 contains 16 residues. Looked up from germline, CDR1 is LGHDT and CDR2 is YNNKEL (reference sequence). CDR3 in DNA: TGTGCCAGCAGCCATTGGGTTAACAGGGCCGGCACTGAAGCTTTCTTT. It yields the protein CASSHWVNRAGTEAFF.

The chain combines TRBV6-5 with TRBJ2-3; TRBD1 aligns across 7 bases. J was trimmed by 3 bases and V by 6 bases; bases with no gene match: 9. Germline V gives CDR1 MNHEY, CDR2 SVGAGI. The CDR3 length is 15 residues. CDR3 region: CASSNAGTATDTQYF. The DNA for the CDR3 is TGTGCCAGCAGCAACGCCGGGACAGCTACAGATACGCAGTATTTT.

J is TRBJ2-5 and V is TRBV7-2, with 9 bases that match TRBD1. The length of the CDR3 is 14 residues. The V gene's germline CDR1 is SGHTA and CDR2 FQGNSA. Trimming took 5 bases from V and 5 from J; bases not matched to a gene: 6. This chain's CDR3 is CASSLNRGRETQYF. In DNA, the CDR3 is TGTGCCAGCAGCCTCAACAGGGGGCGGGAGACCCAGTACTTC.

In the case of this clonotype: The conserved phenylalanine or tryptophan normally closing the CDR3 is absent here, so this likely arose from a read error. Because the CDR3's place on the DNA is in doubt, the DNA is left out and the CDR3 is given as listed by TCRdb. The gene calls are TRBV20-1 and TRBJ2-2; the D call of TRBD1 is as the table states it, not checked on the DNA. The CDR3 region is 18 residues in length, termini included. Germline CDR1 and CDR2: DFQATT and SNEGSKA (reference sequence). The CDR3 is CSANRDQGPAMNTGERMS.

The rearrangement joins TRBV7-9 to TRBJ2-7; D might be TRBD1 (6 bases). Trimming removed 5 bases at V and 0 bases at J, with 14 bases between. This CDR3 spans 15 amino acids. Germline V lookup: CDR1 SEHNR, CDR2 FQNEAQ (reference sequence). Written as DNA, the CDR3 is TGTGCCAGCAGCACCTCGAGGGGGAGCTCCTACGAGCAGTACTTC. This gives the protein CASSTSRGSSYEQYF.